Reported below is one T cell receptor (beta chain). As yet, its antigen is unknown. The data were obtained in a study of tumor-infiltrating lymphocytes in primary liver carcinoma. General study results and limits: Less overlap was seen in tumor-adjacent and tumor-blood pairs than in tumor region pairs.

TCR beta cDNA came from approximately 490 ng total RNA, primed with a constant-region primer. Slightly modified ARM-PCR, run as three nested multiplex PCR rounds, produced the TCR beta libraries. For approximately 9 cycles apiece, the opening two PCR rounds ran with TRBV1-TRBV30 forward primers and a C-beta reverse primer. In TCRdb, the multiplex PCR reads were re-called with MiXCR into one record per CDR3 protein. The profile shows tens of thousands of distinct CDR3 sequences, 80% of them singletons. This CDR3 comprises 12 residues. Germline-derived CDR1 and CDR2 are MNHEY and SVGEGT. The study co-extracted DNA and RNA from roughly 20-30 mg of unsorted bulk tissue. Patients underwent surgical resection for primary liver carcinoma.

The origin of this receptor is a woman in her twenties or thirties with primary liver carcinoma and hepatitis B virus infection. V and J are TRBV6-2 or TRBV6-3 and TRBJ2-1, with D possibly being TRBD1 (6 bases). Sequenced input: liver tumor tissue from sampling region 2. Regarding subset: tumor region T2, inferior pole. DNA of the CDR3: TGTGTCAGTAAGGGCAGGGGCGATGAGCAGTTCTTC. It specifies CVSKGRGDEQFF.